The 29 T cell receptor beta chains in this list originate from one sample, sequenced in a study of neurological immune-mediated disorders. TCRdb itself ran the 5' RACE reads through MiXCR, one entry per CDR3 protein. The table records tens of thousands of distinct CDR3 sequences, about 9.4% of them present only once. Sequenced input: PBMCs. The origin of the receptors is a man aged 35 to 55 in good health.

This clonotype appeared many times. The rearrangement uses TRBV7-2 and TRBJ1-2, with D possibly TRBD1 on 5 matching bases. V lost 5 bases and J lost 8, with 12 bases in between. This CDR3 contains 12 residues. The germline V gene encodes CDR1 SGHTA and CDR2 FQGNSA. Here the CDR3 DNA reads TGTGCCAGCAGCAGCCAGGGACGCGGCTACACCTTC. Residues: CASSSQGRGYTF.

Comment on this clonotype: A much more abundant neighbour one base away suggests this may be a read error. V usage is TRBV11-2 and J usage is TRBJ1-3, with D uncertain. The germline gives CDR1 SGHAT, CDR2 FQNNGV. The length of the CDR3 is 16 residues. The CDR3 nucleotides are TGTGCCAGCAGCTTAATGGGAGGGTTAACTGGAAACTCCATATATTTT. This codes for CASSLMGGLTGNSIYF.

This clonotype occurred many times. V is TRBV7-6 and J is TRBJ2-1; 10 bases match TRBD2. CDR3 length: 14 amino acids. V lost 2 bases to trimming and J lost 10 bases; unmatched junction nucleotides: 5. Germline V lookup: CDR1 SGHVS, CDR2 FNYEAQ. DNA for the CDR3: TGTGCCAGCAGCTTAACTAGCGGGGTGGGGGAGCAGTTCTTC. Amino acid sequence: CASSLTSGVGEQFF.

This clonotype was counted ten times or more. The CDR3 DNA reads as TGCAGCGTTGGGAGGGGACAGGCGTCCTACGAGCAGTACTTC. This encodes CSVGRGQASYEQYF. V gene TRBV29-1 combines with J gene TRBJ2-7; 8 positions match TRBD1. The CDR3 totals 14 residues. Germline-derived CDR1 and CDR2 are SQVTM and ANQGSEA. After removal of 4 bases from V and 1 base from J, the junction contained 6 bases not matched to a gene.

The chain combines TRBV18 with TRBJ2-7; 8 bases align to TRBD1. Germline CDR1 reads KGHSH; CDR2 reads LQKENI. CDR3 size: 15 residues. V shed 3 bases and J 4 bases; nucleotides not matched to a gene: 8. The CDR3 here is CASSPGQAFWYEQYF. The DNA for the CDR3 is TGTGCCAGCTCACCGGGACAGGCGTTTTGGTACGAGCAGTACTTC.

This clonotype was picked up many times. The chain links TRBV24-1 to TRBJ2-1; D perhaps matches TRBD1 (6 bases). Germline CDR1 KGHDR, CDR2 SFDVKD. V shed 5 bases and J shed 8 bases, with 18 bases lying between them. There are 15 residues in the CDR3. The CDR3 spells CATSGAATGWDEQFF. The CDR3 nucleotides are TGTGCCACCAGTGGGGCGGCGACAGGATGGGATGAGCAGTTCTTC.

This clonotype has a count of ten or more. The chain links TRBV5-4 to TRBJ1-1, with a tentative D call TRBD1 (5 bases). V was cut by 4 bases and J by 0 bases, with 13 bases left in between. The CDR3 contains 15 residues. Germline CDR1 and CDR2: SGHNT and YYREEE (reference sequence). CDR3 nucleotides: TGTGCCAGCAGCCCGGTGGGGGTCATGAACACTGAAGCTTTCTTT. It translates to CASSPVGVMNTEAFF. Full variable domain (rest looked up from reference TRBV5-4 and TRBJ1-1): ETGVTQSPTHLIKTRGQQVTLRCSSQSGHNTVSWYQQALGQGPQFIFQYYREEENGRGNFPPRFSGLQFPNYSSELNVNALELDDSALYLCASSPVGVMNTEAFFGQGTRLTVV.

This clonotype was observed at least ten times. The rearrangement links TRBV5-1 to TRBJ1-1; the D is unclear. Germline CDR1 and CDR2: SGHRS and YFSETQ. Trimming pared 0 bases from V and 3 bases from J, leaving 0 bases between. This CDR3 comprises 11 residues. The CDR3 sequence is CASSLDTEAFF. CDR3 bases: TGCGCCAGCAGCTTGGACACTGAAGCTTTCTTT. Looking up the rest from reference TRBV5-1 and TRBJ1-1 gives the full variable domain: KAGVTQTPRYLIKTRGQQVTLSCSPISGHRSVSWYQQTPGQGLQFLFEYFSETQRNKGNFPGRFSGRQFSNSRSEMNVSTLELGDSALYLCASSLDTEAFFGQGTRLTVV.

The CDR3 nucleotides are TGTGCCACCAGCAGAGATCGGGGACTAGCGGGAGGGAGGGTCTACGAGCAGTACTTC. Translation: CATSRDRGLAGGRVYEQYF. This chain uses TRBV15 with TRBJ2-7; 16 positions agree with TRBD2. The CDR3 extends over 19 amino acids. Germline V CDR1 and CDR2: LNHNV, YYDKDF (reference sequence). V lost 0 bases and J lost 3; bases outside the gene matches: 8.

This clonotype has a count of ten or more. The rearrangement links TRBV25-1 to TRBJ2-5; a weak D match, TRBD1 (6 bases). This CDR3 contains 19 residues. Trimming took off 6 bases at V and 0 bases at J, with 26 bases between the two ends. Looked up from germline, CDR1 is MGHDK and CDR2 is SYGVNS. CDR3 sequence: CASSQPTLTGPSYQETQYF. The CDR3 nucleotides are TGTGCCAGCAGCCAACCCACCCTGACAGGCCCCAGCTACCAAGAGACCCAGTACTTC.

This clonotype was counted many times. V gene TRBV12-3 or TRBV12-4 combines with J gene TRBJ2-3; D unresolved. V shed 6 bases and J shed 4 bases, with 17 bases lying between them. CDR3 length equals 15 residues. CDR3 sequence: CASRIVGLVADTQYF. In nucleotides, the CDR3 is TGTGCCAGCAGAATCGTAGGTTTGGTCGCAGATACGCAGTATTTT.

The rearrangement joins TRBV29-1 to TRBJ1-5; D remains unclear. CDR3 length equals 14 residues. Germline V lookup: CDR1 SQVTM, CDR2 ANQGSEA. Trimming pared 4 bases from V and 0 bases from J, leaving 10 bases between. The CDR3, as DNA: TGCAGCGTTGCGGTAGGGAATAGCAATCAGCCCCAGCATTTT. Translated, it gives CSVAVGNSNQPQHF.

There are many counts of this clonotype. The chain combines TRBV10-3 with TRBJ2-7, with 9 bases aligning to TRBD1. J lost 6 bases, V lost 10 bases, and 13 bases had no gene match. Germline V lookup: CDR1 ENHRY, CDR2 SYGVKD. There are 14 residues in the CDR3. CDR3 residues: CATIAGTGSIEQYF. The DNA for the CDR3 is TGTGCCACCATCGCCGGGACAGGGTCTATCGAGCAGTACTTC.

The CDR3 is CASFLGETQYF. In DNA, the CDR3 is TGTGCCAGCTTCCTAGGGGAGACCCAGTACTTC. The chain recombines TRBV6-6 with TRBJ2-5, with D uncertain. The CDR3 has 11 residues. V shed 8 bases and J shed 5 bases, with 9 bases lying between them. Germline V gene sequence: CDR1 MNHNY, CDR2 SVGAGI (reference sequence).

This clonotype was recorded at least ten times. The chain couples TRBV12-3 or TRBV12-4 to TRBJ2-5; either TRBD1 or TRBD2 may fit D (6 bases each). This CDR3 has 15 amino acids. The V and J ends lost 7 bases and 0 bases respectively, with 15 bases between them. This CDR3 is CASNRGPPNQETQYF. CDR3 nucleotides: TGTGCCAGCAACCGGGGGCCACCGAACCAAGAGACCCAGTACTTC.

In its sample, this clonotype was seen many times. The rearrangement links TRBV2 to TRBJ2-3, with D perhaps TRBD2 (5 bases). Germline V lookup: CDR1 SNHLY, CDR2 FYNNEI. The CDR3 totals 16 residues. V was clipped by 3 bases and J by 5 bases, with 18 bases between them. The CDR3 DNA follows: TGTGCCAGCAGTGACGACTACCAGAAAATGATAGATACGCAGTATTTT. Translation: CASSDDYQKMIDTQYF.

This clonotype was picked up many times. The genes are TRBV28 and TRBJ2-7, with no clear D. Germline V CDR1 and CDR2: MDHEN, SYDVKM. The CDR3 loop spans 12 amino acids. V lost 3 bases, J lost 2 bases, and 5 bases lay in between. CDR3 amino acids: CASSFIPYEQYF. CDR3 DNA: TGTGCCAGCAGTTTTATCCCCTACGAGCAGTACTTC.

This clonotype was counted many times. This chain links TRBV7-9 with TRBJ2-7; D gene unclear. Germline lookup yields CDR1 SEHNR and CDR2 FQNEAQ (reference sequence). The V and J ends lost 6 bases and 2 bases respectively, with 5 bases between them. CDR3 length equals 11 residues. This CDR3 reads CASRSTYEQYF. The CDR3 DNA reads TGTGCCAGCAGGAGTACCTACGAGCAGTACTTC.

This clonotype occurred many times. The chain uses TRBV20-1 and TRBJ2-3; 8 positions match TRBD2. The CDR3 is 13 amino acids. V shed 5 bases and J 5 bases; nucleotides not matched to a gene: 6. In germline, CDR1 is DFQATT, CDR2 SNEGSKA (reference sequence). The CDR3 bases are TGCAGTGCTGTCGGGGGGGCCAAAGATACGCAGTATTTT. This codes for CSAVGGAKDTQYF.

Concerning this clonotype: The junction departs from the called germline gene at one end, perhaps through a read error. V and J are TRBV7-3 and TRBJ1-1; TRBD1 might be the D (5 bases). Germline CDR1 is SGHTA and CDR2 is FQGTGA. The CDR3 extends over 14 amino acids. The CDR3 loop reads CASSLMGDDTEGFF. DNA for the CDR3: TGTGCCAGCAGCTTAATGGGGGATGACACTGAAGGTTTCTTT.

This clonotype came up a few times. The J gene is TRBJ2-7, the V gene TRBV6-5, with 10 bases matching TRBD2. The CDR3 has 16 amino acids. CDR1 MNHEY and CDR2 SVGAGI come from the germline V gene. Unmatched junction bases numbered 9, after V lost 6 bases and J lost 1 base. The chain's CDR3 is CASRSRGTSESYEQYF. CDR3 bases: TGTGCCAGCAGATCCCGGGGGACTAGCGAGTCCTACGAGCAGTACTTC.

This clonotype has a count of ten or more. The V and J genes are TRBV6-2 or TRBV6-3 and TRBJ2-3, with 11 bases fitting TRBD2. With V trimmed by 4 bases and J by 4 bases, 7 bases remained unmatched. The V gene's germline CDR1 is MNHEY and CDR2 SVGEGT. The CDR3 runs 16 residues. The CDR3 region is CASSSPGLAAPDTQYF. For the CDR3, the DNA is TGTGCCAGCAGTTCACCGGGACTAGCGGCGCCAGATACGCAGTATTTT.

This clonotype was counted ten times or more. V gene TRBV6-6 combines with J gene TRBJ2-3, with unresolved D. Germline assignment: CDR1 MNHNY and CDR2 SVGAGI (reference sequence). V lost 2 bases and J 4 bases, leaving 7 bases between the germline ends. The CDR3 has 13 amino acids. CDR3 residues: CASSYPQPDTQYF. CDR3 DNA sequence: TGTGCCAGCAGTTACCCCCAACCAGATACGCAGTATTTT.

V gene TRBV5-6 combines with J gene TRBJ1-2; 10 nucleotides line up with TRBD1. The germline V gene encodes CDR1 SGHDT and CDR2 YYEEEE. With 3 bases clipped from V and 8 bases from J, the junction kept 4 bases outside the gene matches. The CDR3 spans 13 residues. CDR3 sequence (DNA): TGTGCCAGCAGCTCGACAGGGGGCAGGGGCTACACCTTC. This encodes CASSSTGGRGYTF.

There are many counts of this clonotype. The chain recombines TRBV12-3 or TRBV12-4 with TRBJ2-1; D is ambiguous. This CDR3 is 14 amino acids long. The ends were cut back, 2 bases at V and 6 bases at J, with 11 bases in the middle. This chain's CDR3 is CASSLIPPANEQFF. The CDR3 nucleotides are TGTGCCAGCAGTTTAATTCCCCCGGCCAATGAGCAGTTCTTC.

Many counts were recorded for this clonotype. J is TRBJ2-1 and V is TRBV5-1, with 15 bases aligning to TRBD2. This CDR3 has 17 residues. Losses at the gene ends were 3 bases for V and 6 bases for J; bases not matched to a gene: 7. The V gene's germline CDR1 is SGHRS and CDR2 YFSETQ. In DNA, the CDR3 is TGCGCCAGCAGCTCGAGCCGGACTAGCGGGAGGGCCAATGAGCAGTTCTTC. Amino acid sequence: CASSSSRTSGRANEQFF.

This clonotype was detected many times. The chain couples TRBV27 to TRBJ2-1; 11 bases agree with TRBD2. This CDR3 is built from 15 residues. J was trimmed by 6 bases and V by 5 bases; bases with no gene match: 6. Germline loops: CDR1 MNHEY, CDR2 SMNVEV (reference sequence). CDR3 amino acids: CASSLMTSGINEQFF. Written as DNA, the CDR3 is TGTGCCAGCAGTCTAATGACTAGCGGGATCAATGAGCAGTTCTTC.

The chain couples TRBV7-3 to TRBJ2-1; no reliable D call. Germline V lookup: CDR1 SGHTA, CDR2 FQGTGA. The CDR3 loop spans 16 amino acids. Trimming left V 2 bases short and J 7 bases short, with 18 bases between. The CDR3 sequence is CASSLSQVSALNEQFF. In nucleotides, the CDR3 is TGTGCCAGCAGCTTATCCCAGGTTTCCGCCTTAAATGAGCAGTTCTTC.

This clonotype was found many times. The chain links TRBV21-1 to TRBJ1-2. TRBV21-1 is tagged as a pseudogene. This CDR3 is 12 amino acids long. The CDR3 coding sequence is TGTTCCTCTAAGCTGGGGAGACATGGCTACACCTTC. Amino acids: CSSKLGRHGYTF.